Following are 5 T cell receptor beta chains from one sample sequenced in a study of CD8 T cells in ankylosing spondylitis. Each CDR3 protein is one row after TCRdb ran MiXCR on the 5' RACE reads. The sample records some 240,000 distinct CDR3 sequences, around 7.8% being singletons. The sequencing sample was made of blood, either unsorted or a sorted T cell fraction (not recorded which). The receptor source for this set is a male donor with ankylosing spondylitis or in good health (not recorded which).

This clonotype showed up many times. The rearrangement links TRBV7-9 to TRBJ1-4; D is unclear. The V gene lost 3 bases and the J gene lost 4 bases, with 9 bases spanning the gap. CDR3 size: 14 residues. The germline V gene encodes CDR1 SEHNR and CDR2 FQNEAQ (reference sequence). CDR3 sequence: CASSLGSGNEKLFF. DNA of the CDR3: TGTGCCAGCAGCTTGGGGAGTGGTAATGAAAAACTGTTTTTT.

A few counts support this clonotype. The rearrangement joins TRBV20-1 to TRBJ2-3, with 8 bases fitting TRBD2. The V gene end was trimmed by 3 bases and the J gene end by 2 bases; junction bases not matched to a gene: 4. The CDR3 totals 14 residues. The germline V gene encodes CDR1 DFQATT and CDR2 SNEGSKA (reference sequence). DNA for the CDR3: TGCAGTGCTAGGGGCGGGGGGACCACAGATACGCAGTATTTT. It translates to CSARGGGTTDTQYF.

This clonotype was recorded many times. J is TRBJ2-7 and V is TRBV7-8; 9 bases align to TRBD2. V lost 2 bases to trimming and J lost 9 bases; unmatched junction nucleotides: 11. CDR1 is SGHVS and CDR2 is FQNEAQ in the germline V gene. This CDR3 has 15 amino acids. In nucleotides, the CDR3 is TGTGCCAGCAGCTTATCAACTAGCGGGTCCGAGGGGCAGTACTTC. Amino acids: CASSLSTSGSEGQYF.

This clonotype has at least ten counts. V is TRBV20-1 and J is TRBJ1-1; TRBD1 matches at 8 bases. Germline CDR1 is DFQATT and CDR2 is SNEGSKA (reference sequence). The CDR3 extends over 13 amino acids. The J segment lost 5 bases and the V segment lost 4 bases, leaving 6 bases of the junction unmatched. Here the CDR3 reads CSATRQGWTEAFF. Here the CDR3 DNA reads TGCAGTGCTACCCGACAGGGGTGGACTGAAGCTTTCTTT.

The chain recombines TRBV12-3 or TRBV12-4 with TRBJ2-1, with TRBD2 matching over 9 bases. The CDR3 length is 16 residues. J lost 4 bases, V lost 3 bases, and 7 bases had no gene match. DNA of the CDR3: TGTGCCAGCAGTTTCGGTAGCGGGAGTTTTTACAATGAGCAGTTCTTC. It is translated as CASSFGSGSFYNEQFF.